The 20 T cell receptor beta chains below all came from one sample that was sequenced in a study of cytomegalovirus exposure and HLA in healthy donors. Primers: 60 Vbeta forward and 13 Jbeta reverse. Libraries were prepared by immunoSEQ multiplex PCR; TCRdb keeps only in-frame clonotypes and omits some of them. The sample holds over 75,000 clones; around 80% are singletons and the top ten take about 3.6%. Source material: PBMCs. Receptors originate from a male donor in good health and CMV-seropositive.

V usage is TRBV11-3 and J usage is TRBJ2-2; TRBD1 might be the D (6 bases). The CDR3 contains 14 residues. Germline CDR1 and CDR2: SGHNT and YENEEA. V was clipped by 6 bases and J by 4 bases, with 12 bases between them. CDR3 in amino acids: CASSQGFRTGELFF. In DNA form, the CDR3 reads TGTGCCAGCAGTCAGGGGTTTCGCACCGGGGAGCTGTTTTTT.

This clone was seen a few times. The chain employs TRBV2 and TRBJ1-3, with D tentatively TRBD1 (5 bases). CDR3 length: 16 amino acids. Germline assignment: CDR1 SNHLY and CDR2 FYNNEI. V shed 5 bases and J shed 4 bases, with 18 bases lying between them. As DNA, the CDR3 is TGTGCCAGCAGTTTGGACACTTATTTGGGGGGAAACACCATATATTTT. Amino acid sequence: CASSLDTYLGGNTIYF.

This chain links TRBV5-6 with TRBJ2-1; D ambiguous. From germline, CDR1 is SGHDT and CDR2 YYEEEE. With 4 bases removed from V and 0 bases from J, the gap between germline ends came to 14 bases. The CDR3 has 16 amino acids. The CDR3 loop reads CASSADISTSYNEQFF. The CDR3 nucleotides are TGTGCCAGCAGCGCGGATATCTCGACCTCCTACAATGAGCAGTTCTTC.

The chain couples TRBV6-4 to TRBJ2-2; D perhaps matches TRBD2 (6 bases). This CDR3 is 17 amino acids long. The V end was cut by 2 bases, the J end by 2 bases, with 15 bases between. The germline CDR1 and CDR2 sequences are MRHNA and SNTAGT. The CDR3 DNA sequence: TGTGCCAGCAGTGACGTTCCGGGACTCCTAAACACCGGGGAGCTGTTTTTT. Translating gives CASSDVPGLLNTGELFF.

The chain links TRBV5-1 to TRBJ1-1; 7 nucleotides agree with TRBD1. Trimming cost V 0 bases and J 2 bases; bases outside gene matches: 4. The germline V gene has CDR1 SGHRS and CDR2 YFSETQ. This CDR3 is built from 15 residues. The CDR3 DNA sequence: TGCGCCAGCAGCTTGGCAGGGGGGATCAACACTGAAGCTTTCTTT. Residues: CASSLAGGINTEAFF.

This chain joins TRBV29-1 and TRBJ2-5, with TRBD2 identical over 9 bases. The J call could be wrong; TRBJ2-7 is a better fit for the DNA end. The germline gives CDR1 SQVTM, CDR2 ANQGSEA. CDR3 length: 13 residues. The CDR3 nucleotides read TGCAGCGCTACAGCGGGGGGATACTACGAGCAGTACTTC. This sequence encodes CSATAGGYYEQYF.

CDR3 DNA: TGCGCCAGCAGCCAATTCAATGCCGGGGAGCTGTTTTTT. It yields the protein CASSQFNAGELFF. The chain carries TRBV4-1 and TRBJ2-2; D is unresolved. Trimming shortened V by 2 bases and J by 6 bases, and 7 bases separated the two germline ends. The CDR3 spans 13 residues. Germline assignment: CDR1 MGHRA and CDR2 YSYEKL.

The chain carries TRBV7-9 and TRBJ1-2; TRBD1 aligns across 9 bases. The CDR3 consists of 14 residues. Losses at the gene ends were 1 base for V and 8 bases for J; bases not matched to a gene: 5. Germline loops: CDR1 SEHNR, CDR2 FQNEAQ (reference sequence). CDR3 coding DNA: TGTGCCAGCAGCTTAGGGACAGGGGTTGAGGGCTACACCTTC. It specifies CASSLGTGVEGYTF.

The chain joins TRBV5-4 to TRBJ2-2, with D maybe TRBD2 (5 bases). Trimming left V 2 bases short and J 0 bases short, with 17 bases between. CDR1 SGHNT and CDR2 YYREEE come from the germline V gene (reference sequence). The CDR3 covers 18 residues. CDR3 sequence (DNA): TGTGCCAGCAGCTTTCGGGAAGAGGAGCGCTCGAACACCGGGGAGCTGTTTTTT. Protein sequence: CASSFREEERSNTGELFF. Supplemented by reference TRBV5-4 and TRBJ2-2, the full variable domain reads ETGVTQSPTHLIKTRGQQVTLRCSSQSGHNTVSWYQQALGQGPQFIFQYYREEENGRGNFPPRFSGLQFPNYSSELNVNALELDDSALYLCASSFREEERSNTGELFFGEGSRLTVL.

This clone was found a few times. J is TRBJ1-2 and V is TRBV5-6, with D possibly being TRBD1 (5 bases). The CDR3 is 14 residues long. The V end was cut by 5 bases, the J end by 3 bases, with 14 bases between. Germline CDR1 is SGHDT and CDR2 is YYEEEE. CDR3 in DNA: TGTGCCAGCAGGTCGGCAGGGCGCTACTATGGCTACACCTTC. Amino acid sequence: CASRSAGRYYGYTF.

CDR3 sequence (DNA): TGCGCCAGCAGCCCTAGTTCGAGGCCAGCTAACTATGGCTACACCTTC. Residues: CASSPSSRPANYGYTF. This sequence joins TRBV4-3 and TRBJ1-2; D gene uncertain. The germline V and J ends were trimmed by 4 bases and 0 bases, with 15 bases remaining between them. The CDR3 runs to 16 residues. The germline CDR1 and CDR2 sequences are LGHNA and YSLEER.

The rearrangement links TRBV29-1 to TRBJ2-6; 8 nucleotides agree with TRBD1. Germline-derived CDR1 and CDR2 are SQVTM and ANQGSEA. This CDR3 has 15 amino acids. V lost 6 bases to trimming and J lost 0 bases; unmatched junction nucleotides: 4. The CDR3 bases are TGCAGCGTAAGGACAGGGCTCTCTGGGGCCAACGTCCTGACTTTC. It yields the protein CSVRTGLSGANVLTF.

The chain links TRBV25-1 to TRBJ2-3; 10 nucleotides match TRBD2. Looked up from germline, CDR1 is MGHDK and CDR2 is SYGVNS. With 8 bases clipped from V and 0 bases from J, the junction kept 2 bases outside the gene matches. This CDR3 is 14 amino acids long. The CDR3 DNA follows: TGTGCCAGCTTAGCGGGGGGTAGCACAGATACGCAGTATTTT. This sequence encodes CASLAGGSTDTQYF.

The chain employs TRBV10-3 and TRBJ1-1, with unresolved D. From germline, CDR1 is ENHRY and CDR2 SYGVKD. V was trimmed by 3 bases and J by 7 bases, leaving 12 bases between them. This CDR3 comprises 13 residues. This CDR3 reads CAISEALNREAFF. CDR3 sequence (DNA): TGTGCCATCAGTGAAGCACTCAACCGTGAAGCTTTCTTT.

The CDR3 DNA is TGCAGCGTTGAACTGGGAGCAAGGGGGAACGAGCAGTACTTC. Translation: CSVELGARGNEQYF. The V gene is TRBV29-1, the J gene TRBJ2-7; TRBD1 is a possible D gene (6 bases). The CDR3 runs 14 residues. The germline V gene has CDR1 SQVTM and CDR2 ANQGSEA. The ends were cut back, 2 bases at V and 5 bases at J, with 16 bases in the middle.

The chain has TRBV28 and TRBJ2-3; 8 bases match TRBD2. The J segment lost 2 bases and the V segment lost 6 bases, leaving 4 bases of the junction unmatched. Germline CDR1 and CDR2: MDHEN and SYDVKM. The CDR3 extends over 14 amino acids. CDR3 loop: CASRRGVHTDTQYF. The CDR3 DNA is TGTGCCAGCAGGCGGGGGGTTCACACAGATACGCAGTATTTT.

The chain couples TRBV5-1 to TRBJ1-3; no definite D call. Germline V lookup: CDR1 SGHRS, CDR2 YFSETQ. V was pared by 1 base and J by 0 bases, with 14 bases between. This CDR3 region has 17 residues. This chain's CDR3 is CASSLIEESYSGNTIYF. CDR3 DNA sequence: TGCGCCAGCAGCTTGATAGAGGAATCCTACTCTGGAAACACCATATATTTT. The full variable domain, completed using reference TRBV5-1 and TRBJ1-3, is KAGVTQTPRYLIKTRGQQVTLSCSPISGHRSVSWYQQTPGQGLQFLFEYFSETQRNKGNFPGRFSGRQFSNSRSEMNVSTLELGDSALYLCASSLIEESYSGNTIYFGEGSWLTVV.

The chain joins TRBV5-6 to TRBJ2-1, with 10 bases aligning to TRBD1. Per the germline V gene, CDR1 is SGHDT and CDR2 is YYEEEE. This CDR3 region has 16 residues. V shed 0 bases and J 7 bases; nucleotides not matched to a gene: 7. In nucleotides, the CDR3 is TGTGCCAGCAGCTTGGTTGGGACAGGGGTTTCAAATGAGCAGTTCTTC. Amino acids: CASSLVGTGVSNEQFF.

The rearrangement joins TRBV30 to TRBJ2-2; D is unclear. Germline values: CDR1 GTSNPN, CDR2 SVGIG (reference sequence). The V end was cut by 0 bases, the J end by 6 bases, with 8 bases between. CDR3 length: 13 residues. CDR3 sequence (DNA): TGTGCCTGGAGTGTACGGGTGTCCGGGGAGCTGTTTTTT. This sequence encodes CAWSVRVSGELFF.

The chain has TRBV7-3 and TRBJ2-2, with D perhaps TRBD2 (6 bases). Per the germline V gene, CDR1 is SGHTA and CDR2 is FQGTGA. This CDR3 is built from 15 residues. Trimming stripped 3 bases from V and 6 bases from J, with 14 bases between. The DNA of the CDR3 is TGTGCCAGCAGCTTGAAGCAGGGAGGCGCCGGGGAGCTGTTTTTT. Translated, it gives CASSLKQGGAGELFF.